These 3 T cell receptor beta chains were all obtained from the same sample, sequenced in a study of T cells in localized non-small cell lung cancer. The table came from immunoSEQ multiplex PCR; TCRdb's copy has only in-frame clones and leaves some out. This table has 50,000 to 65,000 clones, around 82% appearing once. Specimen: PBMCs, collected before any cancer treatment. These receptors were taken from a woman aged 35-75 years with stage II lung adenocarcinoma.

This chain joins TRBV18 and TRBJ1-1; no firm D call. V was shortened by 2 bases and J by 1 base, with 11 bases between the two germline ends. There are 15 residues in the CDR3. Per the germline V gene, CDR1 is KGHSH and CDR2 is LQKENI. Here the CDR3 reads CASSPTLHANTEAFF. The CDR3 DNA reads as TGTGCCAGCTCACCAACCCTCCACGCGAACACTGAAGCTTTCTTT.

This chain connects TRBV6-6 to TRBJ2-3, with 7 bases aligning to TRBD1. The CDR3 sequence is 15 residues long. CDR1 is MNHNY and CDR2 is SVGAGI in the germline V gene (reference sequence). V lost 6 bases, J lost 1 base, and 7 bases stayed unmatched. Here the CDR3 DNA reads TGTGCCAGCAGAAAGAGACAGGGAGGCACAGATACGCAGTATTTT. This encodes CASRKRQGGTDTQYF.

The chain couples TRBV5-4 to TRBJ1-6, with TRBD1 as a possible D gene (5 bases). V dropped 3 bases and J dropped 8 bases, with 12 bases sitting between them. This CDR3 spans 14 amino acids. CDR1 SGHNT and CDR2 YYREEE come from the germline V gene (reference sequence). For the CDR3, the DNA is TGTGCCAGCAGCTCGCTCCAGGGTGATTCACCCCTCCACTTT. This gives the protein CASSSLQGDSPLHF. The full variable domain, rest sourced from reference TRBV5-4 and TRBJ1-6, is ETGVTQSPTHLIKTRGQQVTLRCSSQSGHNTVSWYQQALGQGPQFIFQYYREEENGRGNFPPRFSGLQFPNYSSELNVNALELDDSALYLCASSSLQGDSPLHFGNGTRLTVT.